This T cell receptor beta chain appears in the sequencing data of a study of blood T cells in healthy people across ages. Regarding the study as a whole: Without sorted subsets, naive and antigen-experienced compartments could not be conclusively compared.

Sample-barcoded 5' priming and a J-beta primer mix drove a second PCR of about 6 to 11 cycles. TCRdb processed the 5' RACE reads anew with MiXCR; each CDR3 protein has one entry. The data show about 290,000 distinct CDR3 sequences, about 25% seen once. This CDR3 has 15 amino acids. The germline CDR1 and CDR2 sequences are SNHLY and FYNNEI. The V and J ends lost 1 base and 3 bases respectively, with 7 bases between them. Remarks on this clonotype: What it recognizes is unknown.

This TCR was sampled from a woman between 65 and 79 years old in good health. The chain links TRBV2 to TRBJ1-6; D not certain. The specimen was blood. CDR3 protein: CASSEEQLYNSPLHF. CDR3 sequence (DNA): TGTGCCAGCAGTGAAGAGCAGCTCTATAATTCACCCCTCCACTTT.